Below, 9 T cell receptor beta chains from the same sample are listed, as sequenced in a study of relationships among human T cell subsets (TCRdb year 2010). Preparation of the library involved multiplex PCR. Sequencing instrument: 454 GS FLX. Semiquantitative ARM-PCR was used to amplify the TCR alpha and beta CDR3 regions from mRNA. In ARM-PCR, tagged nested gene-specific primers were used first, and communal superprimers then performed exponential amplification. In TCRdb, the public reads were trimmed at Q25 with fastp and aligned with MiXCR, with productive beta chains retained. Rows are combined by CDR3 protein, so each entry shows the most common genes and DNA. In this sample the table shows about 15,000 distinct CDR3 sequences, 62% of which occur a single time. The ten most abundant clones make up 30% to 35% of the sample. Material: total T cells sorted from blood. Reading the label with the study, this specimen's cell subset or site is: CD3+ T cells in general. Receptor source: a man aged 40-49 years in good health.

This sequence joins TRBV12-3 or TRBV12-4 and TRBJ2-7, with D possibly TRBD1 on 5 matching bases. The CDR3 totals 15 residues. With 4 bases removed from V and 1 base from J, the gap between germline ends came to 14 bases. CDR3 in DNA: TGTGCCAGCAGTTCAGCCTTAGCAGGGTCCTACGAGCAGTACTTC. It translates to CASSSALAGSYEQYF.

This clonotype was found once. The DNA of the CDR3 is TGTGCCAGCAGTTTAAGGGCAGGATTAGATGGCTACACCTTC. Encoded protein: CASSLRAGLDGYTF. J is TRBJ1-2 and V is TRBV28, with no clear D. The V and J ends lost 2 bases and 6 bases respectively, with 13 bases between them. The germline V gene encodes CDR1 MDHEN and CDR2 SYDVKM. The length of the CDR3 is 14 residues.

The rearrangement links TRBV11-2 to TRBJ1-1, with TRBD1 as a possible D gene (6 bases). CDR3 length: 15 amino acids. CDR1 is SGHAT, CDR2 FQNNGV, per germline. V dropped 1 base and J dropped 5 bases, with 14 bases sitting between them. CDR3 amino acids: CASSLVSTGRTEAFF. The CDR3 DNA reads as TGTGCCAGCAGCTTAGTCAGCACAGGGCGTACTGAAGCTTTCTTT.

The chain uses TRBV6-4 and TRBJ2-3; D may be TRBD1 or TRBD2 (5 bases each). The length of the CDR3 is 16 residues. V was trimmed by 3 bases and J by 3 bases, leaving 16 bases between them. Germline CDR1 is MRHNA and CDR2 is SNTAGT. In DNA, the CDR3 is TGTGCCAGCAGTGATTTCCCTGGGGGAGAGACAGATACGCAGTATTTT. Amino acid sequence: CASSDFPGGETDTQYF.

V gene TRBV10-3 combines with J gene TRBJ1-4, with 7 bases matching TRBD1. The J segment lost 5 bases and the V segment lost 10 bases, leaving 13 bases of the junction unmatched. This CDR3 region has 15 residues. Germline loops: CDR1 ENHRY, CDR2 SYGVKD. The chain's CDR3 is CASKAGGVLNEKLFF. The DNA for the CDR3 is TGTGCCAGCAAAGCAGGGGGAGTCCTAAATGAAAAACTGTTTTTT.

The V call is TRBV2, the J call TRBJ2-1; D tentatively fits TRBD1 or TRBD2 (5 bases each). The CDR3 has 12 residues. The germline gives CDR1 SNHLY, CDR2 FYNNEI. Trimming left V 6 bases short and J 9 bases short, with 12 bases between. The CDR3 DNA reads TGTGCCAGCAGCGGGGCTCCCGGTGAGCAGTTCTTC. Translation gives CASSGAPGEQFF.

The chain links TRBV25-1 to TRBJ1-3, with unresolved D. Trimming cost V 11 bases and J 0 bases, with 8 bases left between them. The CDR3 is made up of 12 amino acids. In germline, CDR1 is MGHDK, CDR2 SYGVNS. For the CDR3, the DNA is TGTGCCGCCCGGGGCTCTGGAAACACCATATATTTT. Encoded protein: CAARGSGNTIYF.

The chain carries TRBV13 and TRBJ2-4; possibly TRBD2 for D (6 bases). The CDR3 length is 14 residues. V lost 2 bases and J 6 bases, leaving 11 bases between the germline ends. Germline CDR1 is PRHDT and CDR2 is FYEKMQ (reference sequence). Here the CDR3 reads CASSLRQGGNIQYF. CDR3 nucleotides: TGTGCCAGCAGCTTAAGGCAGGGAGGAAACATTCAGTACTTC.

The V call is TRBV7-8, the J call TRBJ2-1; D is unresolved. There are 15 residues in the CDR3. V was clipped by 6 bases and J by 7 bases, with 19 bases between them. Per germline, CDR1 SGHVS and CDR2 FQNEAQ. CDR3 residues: CASSRALGTRNEQFF. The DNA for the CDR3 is TGTGCCAGCAGTCGCGCGTTGGGCACGCGTAATGAGCAGTTCTTC.